This T cell receptor (beta chain) was recovered during a study of T cell responses to AZD1222 COVID-19 vaccine. Note on this clone: Antigen specificity is unknown.

The repertoire was sequenced with immunoSEQ multiplex PCR; TCRdb's copy has only in-frame clones and lacks some. The table shows around 92,000 clones, with just over 85% occurring only once. Whole-study results and caveats: Spike was spanned by vaccine-associated CD4 TCRs, which were dominant at 160-218 and 743-854. Per reports, nearly half of all spike-specific TCRs target regions that are unmutated in variants.

The germline gives CDR1 SEHNR, CDR2 FQNEAQ (reference sequence). There are 15 residues in the CDR3. After removal of 4 bases from V and 3 bases from J, the junction contained 4 bases not matched to a gene. The sample in question was peripheral blood, obtained on day 0 of AZD1222 vaccination. The sequence came from an adult in good health. V usage is TRBV7-9 and J usage is TRBJ2-1; 9 bases map to TRBD2. CDR3 sequence: CASSSKAGGYNEQFF. CDR3 bases: TGTGCCAGCAGCTCGAAAGCGGGAGGCTACAATGAGCAGTTCTTC.